A selection of T cell receptor beta chains follows, all from one sample in a study of identical twins' blood T cells. TCRdb used MiXCR to reprocess the 5' RACE reads, holding one entry per CDR3 protein. Seen here are a few hundred thousand distinct CDR3 sequences, more than 25% observed once, and the top ten hold more than 5.5%. The material sequenced was PBMCs. These TCRs come from a woman aged 18-55 years in good health. CDR3s include the opening cysteine and the closing phenylalanine or tryptophan. The D gene is left open where the match is weak. Rows may omit the clone size; those that give it use once, few, many or a size class.

v_call,j_call,d_call,clone_size,cdr3_nt,cdr3_aa
TRBV6-5,TRBJ2-1,-,-,TGTGTAGTGGGGACCAGCTCCTACAATAAGCAGTTCTTC,CVVGTSSYNKQFF
TRBV20-1,TRBJ2-1,TRBD2,-,TGCAGTGCTCAAGGGACTAGCGGGAGCGATGAGCAGTTCTTC,CSAQGTSGSDEQFF
TRBV5-6,TRBJ1-4,-,-,TGTGCCAGCAGCTTGTTACAGCCTAATGAAAAACTGTTTTTT,CASSLLQPNEKLFF
TRBV6-2/TRBV6-3,TRBJ1-2,-,many,TGTGCCAGCAGTTACTATCGACGCACTTATGGCTACACCTTC,CASSYYRRTYGYTF
TRBV7-9,TRBJ2-3,-,-,TGTGCCAGCAGGCCCGGAACAGATACGCAGTATTTT,CASRPGTDTQYF
TRBV11-2,TRBJ1-3,-,-,TGTGCCAGCAAGGAGAGCTCTGGAAACACCATATATTTT,CASKESSGNTIYF
TRBV28,TRBJ2-6,-,-,TGTGCCAGCAGTTTAGTGGCTAGCGGGGCCAACGTCCTGACTTTC,CASSLVASGANVLTF
TRBV9,TRBJ1-1,TRBD1,-,TGTGCCAGCAGCCCACGGGGACAGACCACTGAAGCTTTCTTT,CASSPRGQTTEAFF
TRBV7-9,TRBJ2-3,TRBD2,-,TGTGCCAGCAGCGCTGGACTAGCGGGGGCCAACACAGATACGCAGTATTTT,CASSAGLAGANTDTQYF
TRBV19,TRBJ1-1,TRBD1,-,TGTGCCAGTAGTCAACAGGGGGAGACTGAAGCTTTCTTT,CASSQQGETEAFF
TRBV20-1,TRBJ1-2,TRBD1,few,TGCAGTGCCGACAGGGGCTCTAACTATGGCTACACCTTC,CSADRGSNYGYTF
TRBV20-1,TRBJ2-3,TRBD1,-,TGCAGTGCTAGCGTTACGGGACAGATGACAGATACGCAGTATTTT,CSASVTGQMTDTQYF
TRBV29-1,TRBJ2-1,-,many,TGCAGCGTTGAAGGAGCCGTCGGCCACTACAATGAGCAGTTCTTC,CSVEGAVGHYNEQFF
TRBV9,TRBJ2-1,-,few,TGTGCCAGCAGCGTAGGTGGGGGAGGGGGAAATGAGCAGTTCTTC,CASSVGGGGGNEQFF
TRBV27,TRBJ2-1,-,-,TGTGCCAGCAAAACAGGCTTAGGACAGTTCTTC,CASKTGLGQFF